These 30 T cell receptor beta chains originate from one sample sequenced in a study of blood T cell repertoires in COVID-19. Assay used: immunoSEQ multiplex PCR; TCRdb lists only in-frame clones, some missing. The data show roughly 150,000 clones, 89% seen once. The sample was peripheral blood. The receptors shown here come from a man aged 55-75 years with acute or convalescent COVID-19.

The chain links TRBV21-1 to TRBJ2-3; whether TRBD1, the table's D call, matches the DNA was not checked. TRBV21-1 is a known pseudogene. This CDR3 is built from 18 residues. The CDR3 bases are TGTGCCAGCAGCAAAGAAGACAAGGAGACAGGGGGCACAGATACGCAGTATTTT. Residues: CASSKEDKETGGTDTQYF.

The chain combines TRBV7-9 with TRBJ1-2, with D possibly being TRBD1 (6 bases). The CDR3 covers 18 residues. V was pared by 5 bases and J by 8 bases, with 30 bases between. The germline CDR1 and CDR2 sequences are SEHNR and FQNEAQ (reference sequence). The CDR3 region is CASSEKRPGTTRGFGYTF. The CDR3 DNA reads as TGTGCCAGCAGCGAAAAACGTCCCGGGACAACCCGAGGGTTCGGCTACACCTTC. Together with reference TRBV7-9 and TRBJ1-2, the CDR3 gives the full variable domain: DTGVSQNPRHKITKRGQNVTFRCDPISEHNRLYWYRQTLGQGPEFLTYFQNEAQLEKSRLLSDRFSAERPKGSFSTLEIQRTEQGDSAMYLCASSEKRPGTTRGFGYTFGSGTRLTVV.

The rearrangement links TRBV5-5 to TRBJ1-4; the D is unclear. This CDR3 comprises 13 residues. Germline V gene sequence: CDR1 SGHKS, CDR2 YYEKEE (reference sequence). V lost 0 bases to trimming and J lost 8 bases, with 8 bases between them. The CDR3 DNA follows: TGTGCCAGCAGCTTGGGTCGCAGGGAAAAACTGTTTTTT. Protein product: CASSLGRREKLFF.

This sequence joins TRBV7-6 and TRBJ2-2, with a weak D call TRBD1 (6 bases). Per germline, CDR1 SGHVS and CDR2 FNYEAQ. The CDR3 totals 16 residues. Deletions cut 4 bases from V and 3 bases from J, with 15 bases between. CDR3 nucleotides: TGTGCCAGCAGCTACGGGTCAGGGGCCGACACCGGGGAGCTGTTTTTT. This gives the protein CASSYGSGADTGELFF.

This chain connects TRBV5-5 to TRBJ1-5; the match to TRBD1 covers 9 bases. The germline CDR1 and CDR2 sequences are SGHKS and YYEKEE (reference sequence). Unmatched junction bases numbered 9, after V lost 4 bases and J lost 7 bases. This CDR3 region has 15 residues. This CDR3 reads CASSPGTGRLQPQHF. The CDR3 nucleotides read TGTGCCAGCAGCCCAGGGACAGGGAGGCTCCAGCCCCAGCATTTT. The whole variable domain, remainder taken from reference TRBV5-5 and TRBJ1-5, is DAGVTQSPTHLIKTRGQQVTLRCSPISGHKSVSWYQQVLGQGPQFIFQYYEKEERGRGNFPDRFSARQFPNYSSELNVNALLLGDSALYLCASSPGTGRLQPQHFGDGTRLSIL.

The genes are TRBV18 and TRBJ2-7; 7 nucleotides match TRBD1. This CDR3 has 13 residues. The germline V gene has CDR1 KGHSH and CDR2 LQKENI. The V and J ends lost 6 bases and 5 bases, in that order; junction bases with no gene match: 7. This CDR3 is CASSPDRAHEQYF. DNA for the CDR3: TGTGCCAGCTCGCCCGACAGGGCCCACGAGCAGTACTTC.

The chain employs TRBV19 and TRBJ2-7, with TRBD1 matching over 7 bases. V trimming: 6 bases; J trimming: 3 bases; junction bases outside the gene matches: 8. The germline gives CDR1 LNHDA, CDR2 SQIVND (reference sequence). There are 14 residues in the CDR3. The CDR3 is CASSRFTGDYEQYF. CDR3 nucleotide sequence: TGTGCCAGTAGCCGATTCACAGGGGACTACGAGCAGTACTTC.

In this sample, this clone turned up once. The chain carries TRBV7-9 and TRBJ1-2; 12 bases agree with TRBD1. The V segment lost 4 bases and the J segment 7 bases; nucleotides outside the gene matches: 10. This CDR3 comprises 16 residues. Looked up from germline, CDR1 is SEHNR and CDR2 is FQNEAQ (reference sequence). CDR3 DNA sequence: TGTGCCAGCAGCTGGGACAGGGGGCGAGGGGAAGGTGGCTACACCTTC. Translation: CASSWDRGRGEGGYTF. The variable domain in full, completed from reference TRBV7-9 and TRBJ1-2, reads DTGVSQNPRHKITKRGQNVTFRCDPISEHNRLYWYRQTLGQGPEFLTYFQNEAQLEKSRLLSDRFSAERPKGSFSTLEIQRTEQGDSAMYLCASSWDRGRGEGGYTFGSGTRLTVV.

The J gene is TRBJ2-5, the V gene TRBV5-1; 11 bases line up with TRBD2. With 4 bases clipped from V and 1 base from J, the junction kept 6 bases outside the gene matches. Germline CDR1 reads SGHRS; CDR2 reads YFSETQ. CDR3 length: 16 residues. For the CDR3, the DNA is TGCGCCAGCAGCGTGACTAGCGGGGTGTCCCAAGAGACCCAGTACTTC. It translates to CASSVTSGVSQETQYF.

The chain recombines TRBV14 with TRBJ2-1, with 7 nucleotides matching TRBD2. The germline CDR1 and CDR2 sequences are SGHDN and FVKESK. Germline trimming cut 3 bases from V and 8 bases from J; bases unmatched to any gene: 13. CDR3 size: 16 residues. CDR3 amino acids: CASSHGGGWRLDEQFF. The CDR3 DNA follows: TGTGCCAGCAGCCATGGGGGGGGTTGGAGGCTAGATGAGCAGTTCTTC.

This chain links TRBV5-1 with TRBJ2-5, with D unclear. This CDR3 has 14 residues. Germline CDR1 and CDR2: SGHRS and YFSETQ. V was trimmed by 0 bases and J by 2 bases, leaving 8 bases between them. CDR3 sequence reads: CASSLGEKQETQYF. CDR3 sequence (DNA): TGCGCCAGCAGCTTGGGCGAGAAACAAGAGACCCAGTACTTC. The whole variable domain, remainder taken from reference TRBV5-1 and TRBJ2-5, is KAGVTQTPRYLIKTRGQQVTLSCSPISGHRSVSWYQQTPGQGLQFLFEYFSETQRNKGNFPGRFSGRQFSNSRSEMNVSTLELGDSALYLCASSLGEKQETQYFGPGTRLLVL.

This chain connects TRBV12-3 or TRBV12-4 to TRBJ1-1; D gene unclear. The CDR3 spans 13 residues. V lost 4 bases to trimming and J lost 2 bases, with 8 bases between them. In DNA form, the CDR3 reads TGTGCCAGCAGTTCCGGGAAAAACACTGAAGCTTTCTTT. It encodes CASSSGKNTEAFF.

This rearrangement joins TRBV5-1 to TRBJ2-3, with 8 bases identical to TRBD2. This CDR3 region has 16 residues. The germline V gene encodes CDR1 SGHRS and CDR2 YFSETQ. J was trimmed by 2 bases and V by 1 base; bases with no gene match: 6. The CDR3 loop reads CASSLRAGGTTDTQYF. CDR3 sequence (DNA): TGCGCCAGCAGCTTGAGGGCGGGGGGAACCACAGATACGCAGTATTTT.

This chain uses TRBV5-1 with TRBJ1-1; D is unclear. Germline assignment: CDR1 SGHRS and CDR2 YFSETQ. Trimming took 3 bases from V and 1 from J, leaving 7 bases between them. CDR3 size: 13 residues. CDR3 amino acids: CASSYQENTEAFF. The DNA of the CDR3 is TGCGCCAGCAGCTACCAGGAGAACACTGAAGCTTTCTTT.

This clone occurred once. The chain joins TRBV19 to TRBJ2-3; possibly TRBD1 for D (6 bases). Germline CDR1 reads LNHDA; CDR2 reads SQIVND (reference sequence). CDR3 length: 13 amino acids. Trimming took off 9 bases at V and 4 bases at J, with 14 bases between the two ends. In DNA form, the CDR3 reads TGTGCCAGCAACAACAGGGAAGCAGATACGCAGTATTTT. This gives the protein CASNNREADTQYF.

This sequence joins TRBV7-9 and TRBJ2-5, with a tentative D call TRBD2 (6 bases). The CDR3 runs to 14 residues. V was shortened by 4 bases and J by 7 bases, with 16 bases between the two germline ends. Germline values: CDR1 SEHNR, CDR2 FQNEAQ (reference sequence). The DNA of the CDR3 is TGTGCCAGCAGCTCCGAGATGGGGCGGGGGACCCAGTACTTC. Its translation: CASSSEMGRGTQYF.

The V call is TRBV5-5, the J call TRBJ2-5; 11 nucleotides line up with TRBD1. V lost 3 bases and J lost 8; bases outside the gene matches: 6. The V gene's germline CDR1 is SGHKS and CDR2 YYEKEE (reference sequence). This CDR3 region has 14 residues. The CDR3 loop reads CASSSHGTGGTQYF. The CDR3 DNA follows: TGTGCCAGCAGCTCTCATGGGACAGGGGGAACCCAGTACTTC.

The chain combines TRBV2 with TRBJ1-6; TRBD1 is a possible D gene (5 bases). Germline loops: CDR1 SNHLY, CDR2 FYNNEI. The CDR3 spans 14 residues. Trimming removed 8 bases at V and 6 bases at J, with 14 bases between. The CDR3: CASGGAAVNSPLHF. The CDR3 region has the DNA TGTGCCAGCGGCGGGGCCGCGGTTAATTCACCCCTCCACTTT.

V is TRBV6-5 and J is TRBJ1-5; TRBD1 agrees at 7 bases. Germline CDR1 is MNHEY and CDR2 is SVGAGI. This CDR3 region has 14 residues. V lost 6 bases to trimming and J lost 6 bases; unmatched junction nucleotides: 8. This CDR3 is CASRREGAGQPQHF. The CDR3 nucleotides are TGTGCCAGCAGGCGTGAGGGGGCAGGTCAGCCCCAGCATTTT.

CDR3 in amino acids: CASSQTGYGYTF. DNA of the CDR3: TGTGCCAGCAGCCAAACAGGCTATGGCTACACCTTC. The rearrangement uses TRBV3-1 (or the pseudogene TRBV3-2) and TRBJ1-2, with D tentatively TRBD1 (5 bases). The ends were cut back, 2 bases at V and 4 bases at J, with 5 bases in the middle. CDR3 size: 12 residues. CDR1 and CDR2 (germline): LGHDT, YNNKEL (reference sequence).

V gene TRBV6-1 combines with J gene TRBJ2-1; TRBD2 matches at 13 bases. CDR3 length equals 17 residues. After removal of 4 bases from V and 3 bases from J, the junction contained 6 bases not matched to a gene. In germline, CDR1 is MNHNS, CDR2 SASEGT. DNA of the CDR3: TGTGCCAGCAGTGGAACTAGCGGGGGGGCAAACTACAATGAGCAGTTCTTC. Translation: CASSGTSGGANYNEQFF.

The chain joins TRBV5-6 to TRBJ1-3, with D possibly being TRBD1 (6 bases). From germline, CDR1 is SGHDT and CDR2 YYEEEE. Trimming left V 2 bases short and J 3 bases short, with 15 bases between. This CDR3 has 16 amino acids. The CDR3 loop reads CASSFAITGNGNTIYF. The CDR3 nucleotides are TGTGCCAGCAGCTTCGCGATTACAGGGAATGGAAACACCATATATTTT. Full variable domain (rest looked up from reference TRBV5-6 and TRBJ1-3): DAGVTQSPTHLIKTRGQQVTLRCSPKSGHDTVSWYQQALGQGPQFIFQYYEEEERQRGNFPDRFSGHQFPNYSSELNVNALLLGDSALYLCASSFAITGNGNTIYFGEGSWLTVV.

The chain uses TRBV30 and TRBJ1-1; D not certain. The CDR3 is made up of 13 amino acids. V was clipped by 1 base and J by 2 bases, with 8 bases between them. Germline V gene sequence: CDR1 GTSNPN, CDR2 SVGIG (reference sequence). In nucleotides, the CDR3 is TGTGCCTGGAGTGCAGGATCCAACACTGAAGCTTTCTTT. Its protein product is CAWSAGSNTEAFF.

V is TRBV6-1 and J is TRBJ1-1; 9 bases map to TRBD1. After removal of 3 bases from V and 1 base from J, the junction contained 3 bases not matched to a gene. Per germline, CDR1 MNHNS and CDR2 SASEGT. This CDR3 is 15 amino acids long. CDR3 nucleotides: TGTGCCAGCAGTGACCAGGGACAGGGGAACACTGAAGCTTTCTTT. Translated: CASSDQGQGNTEAFF.

This clone appeared a few times. The genes are TRBV7-8 and TRBJ2-1, with TRBD1 identical over 7 bases. Germline trimming cut 4 bases from V and 4 bases from J; bases unmatched to any gene: 10. The CDR3 has 16 residues. Looked up from germline, CDR1 is SGHVS and CDR2 is FQNEAQ. CDR3 sequence reads: CASSSRSSGGYNEQFF. DNA of the CDR3: TGTGCCAGCAGCTCACGCAGTTCAGGGGGATACAATGAGCAGTTCTTC.

The chain uses TRBV9 and TRBJ1-2; TRBD1 might be the D (5 bases). The CDR3 has 13 residues. CDR1 is SGDLS and CDR2 is YYNGEE in the germline V gene. Trimming took 0 bases from V and 7 from J, leaving 10 bases between them. CDR3 sequence reads: CASSVEGIGGYTF. CDR3 in DNA: TGTGCCAGCAGCGTAGAGGGGATTGGTGGCTACACCTTC. Full variable domain (rest looked up from reference TRBV9 and TRBJ1-2): DSGVTQTPKHLITATGQRVTLRCSPRSGDLSVYWYQQSLDQGLQFLIQYYNGEERAKGNILERFSAQQFPDLHSELNLSSLELGDSALYFCASSVEGIGGYTFGSGTRLTVV.

Concerning this clone: Other DNA sequences in the sample encode the same CDR3. The chain recombines TRBV5-1 with TRBJ1-2; 7 nucleotides match TRBD1. Germline lookup yields CDR1 SGHRS and CDR2 YFSETQ. The V gene end was trimmed by 4 bases and the J gene end by 0 bases; junction bases not matched to a gene: 3. The CDR3 is 14 residues long. This CDR3 is CASSRDSSNYGYTF. In DNA, the CDR3 is TGCGCCAGCAGCAGGGACAGCTCTAACTATGGCTACACCTTC.

The V and J genes are TRBV6-2 or TRBV6-3 and TRBJ2-3; tentative D call: TRBD2 (6 bases). In germline, CDR1 is MNHEY, CDR2 SVGEGT. The CDR3 is made up of 19 amino acids. Trimming pared 2 bases from V and 6 bases from J, leaving 27 bases between. In DNA, the CDR3 is TGTGCCAGCAGTTACGGTCGGTTAGGTAGCGGTAGGTCTGTCGATACGCAGTATTTT. This sequence encodes CASSYGRLGSGRSVDTQYF.

The chain carries TRBV10-3 and TRBJ2-1, with TRBD1 identical over 8 bases. Trimming removed 6 bases from V and 6 bases from J; junction bases left unmatched: 10. The germline V gene has CDR1 ENHRY and CDR2 SYGVKD. This CDR3 is 15 amino acids long. CDR3 sequence: CAISTPGQAINEQFF. DNA of the CDR3: TGTGCCATCAGCACCCCGGGACAGGCGATCAATGAGCAGTTCTTC.

The chain joins TRBV14 to TRBJ1-3; 7 bases agree with TRBD1. This CDR3 spans 16 amino acids. Germline V gene lookup returns CDR1 SGHDN and CDR2 FVKESK. The trim removed 4 bases at V and 2 bases at J, leaving 8 bases unmatched. CDR3 nucleotides: TGTGCCAGCAGCCCCTGGACAGGAATCACTGGAAACACCATATATTTT. Residues: CASSPWTGITGNTIYF.